This passage covers 11 T cell receptor beta chains from one sample sequenced in a study of vaccination effects on CD4 cells after COVID-19. The repertoire was sequenced with immunoSEQ multiplex PCR; TCRdb's copy has only in-frame clones and lacks some. Of 35,000 to 45,000 clones listed, roughly 79% were seen once; the top ten hold about a tenth. Antigen-specific CD4+ T cells were first expanded with viral peptide pools by the ViraFEST assay and only then sequenced. Following an approximately 11-day culture, CD4+ T cells were purified. The study found no prior SARS-CoV-2 infection in the vaccine recipients, who tested negative for nucleocapsid antibodies. The antigens these receptors bind are not known. The sample consisted of CD4+ T cells from PBMCs cultured with SARS-CoV-2 spike peptides, taken before COVID-19 vaccination. The receptors derive from a human donor who received a COVID-19 vaccine.

The chain is built from TRBV30 and TRBJ2-2; D remains unclear. The CDR3 runs 16 residues. CDR1 is GTSNPN, CDR2 SVGIG, per germline (reference sequence). The V gene lost 3 bases and the J gene lost 4 bases, with 18 bases spanning the gap. In DNA, the CDR3 is TGTGCCTGGAGGCGGACGGGCGTGGTAGCCACCGGGGAGCTGTTTTTT. As protein: CAWRRTGVVATGELFF.

V is TRBV5-1 and J is TRBJ2-3; TRBD2 agrees at 8 bases. This CDR3 is 16 amino acids long. V lost 2 bases to trimming and J lost 11 bases; unmatched junction nucleotides: 16. The germline V gene has CDR1 SGHRS and CDR2 YFSETQ. The CDR3 nucleotides are TGCGCCAGCAGCTTAGTTCTTGGAGCGGGGGCCAAGGTGCAGTATTTT. Translating it yields CASSLVLGAGAKVQYF.

The chain joins TRBV10-2 to TRBJ2-5; TRBD1 is a possible D gene (5 bases). This CDR3 is built from 14 residues. The V end lost 4 bases, the J end lost 2 bases, and 11 bases lay between the germline ends. The germline V gene encodes CDR1 WSHSY and CDR2 SAAADI. In nucleotides, the CDR3 is TGCGCCAGCAGTGGTCTGACAGATCAAGAGACCCAGTACTTC. Protein: CASSGLTDQETQYF.

The sample holds one count of this clone. This chain connects TRBV29-1 to TRBJ2-3; the D is unclear. The V end lost 5 bases, the J end lost 1 base, and 10 bases lay between the germline ends. This CDR3 has 13 residues. CDR1 SQVTM and CDR2 ANQGSEA come from the germline V gene. The CDR3 loop is CSVTGPGTDTQYF. The CDR3 DNA reads TGCAGCGTTACCGGGCCCGGCACAGATACGCAGTATTTT.

This chain links TRBV2 with TRBJ1-2; 8 positions agree with TRBD1. V gave up 1 base and J gave up 7 bases; unmatched junction bases: 8. CDR3 size: 15 residues. CDR1 and CDR2 (germline): SNHLY, FYNNEI. This CDR3 reads CASSEVAGGSGGYTF. CDR3 sequence (DNA): TGTGCCAGCAGTGAAGTGGCAGGGGGCTCGGGTGGCTACACCTTC. The full variable domain, completed using reference TRBV2 and TRBJ1-2, is EPEVTQTPSHQVTQMGQEVILRCVPISNHLYFYWYRQILGQKVEFLVSFYNNEISEKSEIFDDQFSVERPDGSNFTLKIRSTKLEDSAMYFCASSEVAGGSGGYTFGSGTRLTVV.

This clone was seen just once. The V call is TRBV3-1 (or the pseudogene TRBV3-2), the J call TRBJ1-1; D is undetermined. Trimming cost V 5 bases and J 1 base, with 11 bases left between them. Germline V gene lookup returns CDR1 LGHDT and CDR2 YNNKEL (reference sequence). This CDR3 has 14 amino acids. The DNA of the CDR3 is TGTGCCAGCAGCTACTCTCGGGGGAACACTGAAGCTTTCTTT. It translates to CASSYSRGNTEAFF.

V usage is TRBV4-1 and J usage is TRBJ1-5; no clear D gene. Between the trimmed V and J ends, which lost 1 base and 3 bases, there was a span of 10 bases. This CDR3 is 15 amino acids long. Germline assignment: CDR1 MGHRA and CDR2 YSYEKL. The CDR3 sequence: CASSQAAGFNQPQHF. The CDR3 DNA follows: TGCGCCAGCAGCCAAGCGGCAGGATTCAATCAGCCCCAGCATTTT.

The chain recombines TRBV15 with TRBJ1-2; D not resolved. V was shortened by 0 bases and J by 7 bases, with 21 bases between the two germline ends. Germline lookup yields CDR1 LNHNV and CDR2 YYDKDF (reference sequence). This CDR3 is built from 17 residues. The CDR3, as DNA: TGTGCCACCAGCAGAGATTATGGGCAGGCGTTAACTCCTGGCTACACCTTC. Translating it yields CATSRDYGQALTPGYTF. Together with reference TRBV15 and TRBJ1-2, the CDR3 gives the full variable domain: DAMVIQNPRYQVTQFGKPVTLSCSQTLNHNVMYWYQQKSSQAPKLLFHYYDKDFNNEADTPDNFQSRRPNTSFCFLDIRSPGLGDTAMYLCATSRDYGQALTPGYTFGSGTRLTVV.

This clone was seen only a few times. The genes are TRBV27 and TRBJ2-7; 9 bases align to TRBD1. Germline V CDR1 and CDR2: MNHEY, SMNVEV (reference sequence). Trimming cost V 8 bases and J 0 bases; bases outside gene matches: 11. This CDR3 has 16 residues. In DNA, the CDR3 is TGTGCCAGCCGCTACCCCGGGACAGGGTTCTCCTACGAGCAGTACGTC. Protein product: CASRYPGTGFSYEQYV.

The chain combines TRBV2 with TRBJ2-7; possibly TRBD1 or TRBD2 for D (8 bases each). CDR3 length: 15 residues. Germline V gives CDR1 SNHLY, CDR2 FYNNEI. Trimming cost V 4 bases and J 1 base, with 14 bases left between them. Written as DNA, the CDR3 is TGTGCCAGCAGTGCGGGGGGGACAGGATCCTACGAGCAGTACGTC. Its translation is CASSAGGTGSYEQYV.

Only a few counts were recorded for this clone. The chain joins TRBV27 to TRBJ2-3, with D maybe TRBD2 (6 bases). Germline values: CDR1 MNHEY, CDR2 SMNVEV (reference sequence). V was clipped by 3 bases and J by 2 bases, with 9 bases between them. The CDR3 runs to 14 residues. DNA for the CDR3: TGTGCCAGCAGTTTCCGGGAGAACACAGATACGCAGTATTTT. Translating it yields CASSFRENTDTQYF.